This entry features one T cell receptor (beta chain) sequence. Its antigen remains unknown. The data are from a study of CD8+ T cells in alopecia areata. Reverse transcription of extracted RNA yielded cDNA, which provided the sequencing template. The data were produced by immunoSEQ multiplex PCR, yet TCRdb's version contains in-frame clones alone and is incomplete. The sample has 150,000 to 200,000 clones, around 60% seen once. Noted treatment: oral pan-JAK inhibitor, 5-10 mg twice daily. Germline loops: CDR1 SQVTM, CDR2 ANQGSEA. With 2 bases removed from V and 2 bases from J, the gap between germline ends came to 9 bases. The CDR3 length is 13 residues. Study-level points and caveats: Elevated clonality characterized lesional scalp relative to normal scalp, particularly in alopecia totalis/universalis.

The chain employs TRBV29-1 and TRBJ1-1, with a tentative D call TRBD1 (6 bases). The material sequenced was CD4+ T cells sorted from blood, taken around week 49, from a patient treated with tofacitinib. The TCR was taken from a human donor with alopecia areata. The CDR3 region has the DNA TGCAGCGTTGAACGACAGGTCAACACTGAAGCTTTCTTT. This encodes CSVERQVNTEAFF. Full variable domain (missing parts from reference TRBV29-1 and TRBJ1-1): SAVISQKPSRDICQRGTSLTIQCQVDSQVTMMFWYRQQPGQSLTLIATANQGSEATYESGFVIDKFPISRPNLTFSTLTVSNMSPEDSSIYLCSVERQVNTEAFFGQGTRLTVV.